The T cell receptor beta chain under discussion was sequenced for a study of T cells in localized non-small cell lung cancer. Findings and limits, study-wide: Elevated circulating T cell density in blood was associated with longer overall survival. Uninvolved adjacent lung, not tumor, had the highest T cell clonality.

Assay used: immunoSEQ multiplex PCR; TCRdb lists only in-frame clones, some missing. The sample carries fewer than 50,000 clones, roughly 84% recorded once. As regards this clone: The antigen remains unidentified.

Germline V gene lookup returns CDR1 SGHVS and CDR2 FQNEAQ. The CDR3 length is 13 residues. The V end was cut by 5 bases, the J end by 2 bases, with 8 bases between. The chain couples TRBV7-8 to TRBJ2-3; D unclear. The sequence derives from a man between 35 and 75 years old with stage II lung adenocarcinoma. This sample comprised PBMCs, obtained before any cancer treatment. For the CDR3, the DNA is TGTGCCAGCAGCGGCAGAGCCACAGATACGCAGTATTTT. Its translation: CASSGRATDTQYF.